These T cell receptor beta chains were read from a single sample in a study of cytomegalovirus exposure and HLA in healthy donors. Sequencing was performed with immunoSEQ multiplex PCR; in TCRdb, only in-frame clones are kept and a portion is missing. The sample table includes over 100,000 clones. The specimen sequenced was PBMCs. The receptors stem from a young man in good health and CMV-seronegative. CDR3s include the opening cysteine and the closing phenylalanine or tryptophan. The D gene is left open where the match is weak.

v_gene,d_gene,j_gene,CDR3nt,CDR3aa
TRBV10-2,NA,TRBJ1-5,TGCGCCAGCAGTGAGTCTACAGCGGATCAGCCCCAGCATTTT,CASSESTADQPQHF
TRBV11-2,TRBD1,TRBJ2-7,TGTGCCAGCAGCTTAGGTGGACAGGGGGCGAGAGGCGACGAGCAGTACTTC,CASSLGGQGARGDEQYF
TRBV6-1,NA,TRBJ1-6,TGTGCCAGCAGTGAAGGGGCGGGTAATTCACCCCTCCACTTT,CASSEGAGNSPLHF
TRBV11-2,TRBD2,TRBJ2-7,TGTGCCAGCAGCTTATGGCGGGGGGGCTTTTACGAGCAGTACTTC,CASSLWRGGFYEQYF
TRBV7-9,TRBD2,TRBJ2-1,TGTGCCAGCAGCTTAGCACTAGCGGGAACGTACAATGAGCAGTTCTTC,CASSLALAGTYNEQFF
TRBV28,TRBD1,TRBJ1-2,TGTGCCAGCGTCCGGGACAGCTATGGCTACACCTTC,CASVRDSYGYTF
TRBV10-1,TRBD1,TRBJ1-2,TGCGCCAGCAGTGTTGCGACAGGGCCCTTCTTCTATGGCTACACCTTC,CASSVATGPFFYGYTF
TRBV5-4,TRBD2,TRBJ2-2,TGTGCCAGCAGCTTGGGACTAGCGGGGGTGAACACCGGGGAGCTGTTTTTT,CASSLGLAGVNTGELFF
TRBV2,NA,TRBJ1-2,TGTGCCAGCAGTGAATTCGTTGGCAGGGCTAACTATGGCTACACCTTC,CASSEFVGRANYGYTF
TRBV9,TRBD1,TRBJ1-4,TGTGCCAGCAGCCCCCGTCCCGGGACAGTGGGGAATGAAAAACTGTTTTTT,CASSPRPGTVGNEKLFF
TRBV29-1,NA,TRBJ1-5,TGCAGCGTCGCCCGAGGGCTTGGGATTTCAGAAGGCAATCAGCCCCAGCATTTT,CSVARGLGISEGNQPQHF
TRBV7-2,NA,TRBJ2-5,TGTGCCAGCAGCTTATCCTCAGGTTGGGGGGGGGCCGGGGAGACCCAGTACTTC,CASSLSSGWGGAGETQYF
TRBV4-3,NA,TRBJ2-2,TGCGCCAGCAGCCAAGATGGGCTCCGCGACACCGGGGAGCTGTTTTTT,CASSQDGLRDTGELFF